These 16 T cell receptor beta chains were sequenced from one sample in a study of CD8 T cells in Susac syndrome. RNA was extracted with the RNeasy kit, and a quantity of about 0.45 to 1 ug was reverse transcribed using random hexamers. TCRdb fed the immunoSEQ multiplex PCR reads into MiXCR, producing one record per CDR3 protein. The table has under 550,000 distinct CDR3 sequences, approximately 89% seen once; the top ten hold roughly 0.1%. Sequencing input: CD8+ T cells from PBMCs. The receptor source for this set is a human donor with multiple sclerosis.

The chain carries TRBV7-9 and TRBJ1-1; D ambiguous. The CDR3 runs 11 residues. Trimming removed 5 bases at V and 8 bases at J, with 9 bases between. Germline V gene lookup returns CDR1 SEHNR and CDR2 FQNEAQ (reference sequence). The CDR3: CASSTLPEAFF. As DNA, the CDR3 is TGTGCCAGCAGCACCCTTCCGGAAGCTTTCTTT.

The rearrangement joins TRBV2 to TRBJ2-1; D remains ambiguous. This CDR3 is 16 amino acids long. Trimming shortened V by 5 bases and J by 3 bases, and 17 bases separated the two germline ends. From germline, CDR1 is SNHLY and CDR2 FYNNEI. DNA for the CDR3: TGTGCCAGCAGTAAATACGCAGCCGGCGACTACAATGAGCAGTTCTTC. Protein: CASSKYAAGDYNEQFF. Looking up the rest from reference TRBV2 and TRBJ2-1 gives the full variable domain: EPEVTQTPSHQVTQMGQEVILRCVPISNHLYFYWYRQILGQKVEFLVSFYNNEISEKSEIFDDQFSVERPDGSNFTLKIRSTKLEDSAMYFCASSKYAAGDYNEQFFGPGTRLTVL.

This clonotype was counted once. The chain uses TRBV27 and TRBJ1-1; a weak D match, TRBD1 (5 bases). With 0 bases removed from V and 4 bases from J, the gap between germline ends came to 12 bases. Looked up from germline, CDR1 is MNHEY and CDR2 is SMNVEV (reference sequence). The CDR3 totals 15 residues. The DNA of the CDR3 is TGTGCCAGCAGTTTATCGTGGGGGTCGGGCACTGAAGCTTTCTTT. Its translation is CASSLSWGSGTEAFF.

The chain carries TRBV10-3 and TRBJ2-2, with 7 bases lining up with TRBD1. The CDR3 length is 15 residues. The junction had 5 bases not matched to a gene; V was cut back by 6 bases and J by 1 base. Germline-derived CDR1 and CDR2 are ENHRY and SYGVKD. The CDR3 DNA follows: TGTGCCATCAGACAGGGGCCTCGGAACACCGGGGAGCTGTTTTTT. It encodes CAIRQGPRNTGELFF.

The chain employs TRBV27 and TRBJ2-1; a possible D gene is TRBD1 (6 bases). CDR3 length: 15 residues. Trimming stripped 1 base from V and 6 bases from J, with 13 bases between. Per germline, CDR1 MNHEY and CDR2 SMNVEV (reference sequence). CDR3 loop: CASSLLLGQSNEQFF. CDR3 coding DNA: TGTGCCAGCAGTTTATTATTAGGACAGAGCAATGAGCAGTTCTTC.

V usage is TRBV15 and J usage is TRBJ1-5; unclear D gene. CDR3 length equals 14 residues. Germline-derived CDR1 and CDR2 are LNHNV and YYDKDF (reference sequence). V lost 5 bases, J lost 6 bases, and 14 bases lay in between. The CDR3 sequence is CATSAYTTGQPQHF. The CDR3 DNA follows: TGTGCCACCAGCGCCTATACCACGGGTCAGCCCCAGCATTTT.

The J gene is TRBJ2-1, the V gene TRBV29-1; TRBD1 might be the D (6 bases). The V end was cut by 5 bases, the J end by 3 bases, with 11 bases between. CDR3 length: 13 amino acids. CDR1 and CDR2 (germline): SQVTM, ANQGSEA. The CDR3 nucleotides read TGCAGCGTTACAGGGATAAACTACAATGAGCAGTTCTTC. It yields the protein CSVTGINYNEQFF.

The genes are TRBV29-1 and TRBJ2-3; no clear D gene. CDR3 length: 12 residues. CDR1 and CDR2 from the germline V gene are SQVTM and ANQGSEA. V was pared by 4 bases and J by 2 bases, with 7 bases between. The chain's CDR3 is CSVVGFTDTQYF. The CDR3 bases are TGCAGCGTTGTGGGGTTCACAGATACGCAGTATTTT.

This clonotype came up once. The chain combines TRBV11-1 with TRBJ2-7, with TRBD2 as a possible D gene (5 bases). The CDR3 is made up of 15 amino acids. Trimming left V 3 bases short and J 3 bases short, with 15 bases between. CDR1 is SGHAT, CDR2 FQDESV, per germline (reference sequence). CDR3 sequence (DNA): TGTGCCAGCAGCTTGCGCGGGTCGACTGACTACGAGCAGTACTTC. This gives the protein CASSLRGSTDYEQYF. The variable domain in full, with the rest retrieved from reference TRBV11-1 and TRBJ2-7, is EAEVAQSPRYKITEKSQAVAFWCDPISGHATLYWYRQILGQGPELLVQFQDESVVDDSQLPKDRFSAERLKGVDSTLKIQPAELGDSAMYLCASSLRGSTDYEQYFGPGTRLTVT.

The chain's CDR3 is CASSYGQRSSYEQYF. The CDR3 DNA sequence: TGTGCCAGCAGCTACGGACAGCGAAGCTCCTACGAGCAGTACTTC. The V call is TRBV5-5, the J call TRBJ2-7; D is perhaps TRBD1 (6 bases). The CDR3 spans 15 residues. Trimming cost V 3 bases and J 0 bases, with 13 bases left between them. Germline values: CDR1 SGHKS, CDR2 YYEKEE (reference sequence).

The J gene is TRBJ1-4, the V gene TRBV11-3; D is ambiguous. Per germline, CDR1 SGHNT and CDR2 YENEEA. This CDR3 is 19 amino acids long. Trimming removed 2 bases at V and 0 bases at J, with 19 bases between. CDR3 sequence reads: CASSLNVKLLGTTNEKLFF. For the CDR3, the DNA is TGTGCCAGCAGCTTAAACGTAAAGTTGCTGGGGACAACTAATGAAAAACTGTTTTTT. The full variable domain, its missing parts supplied by reference TRBV11-3 and TRBJ1-4, is EAGVVQSPRYKIIEKKQPVAFWCNPISGHNTLYWYLQNLGQGPELLIRYENEEAVDDSQLPKDRFSAERLKGVDSTLKIQPAELGDSAVYLCASSLNVKLLGTTNEKLFFGSGTQLSVL.

The sample holds a few counts of this clonotype. This CDR3 is CASSPIGGRIGDEQYF. CDR3 sequence (DNA): TGTGCCAGCAGTCCCATAGGGGGACGCATAGGGGACGAGCAGTACTTC. V usage is TRBV27 and J usage is TRBJ2-7; possibly TRBD1 for D (6 bases). V dropped 5 bases and J dropped 5 bases, with 22 bases sitting between them. The germline gives CDR1 MNHEY, CDR2 SMNVEV (reference sequence). This CDR3 is 16 amino acids long.

This chain connects TRBV19 to TRBJ1-1; D perhaps matches TRBD1 (6 bases). The germline gives CDR1 LNHDA, CDR2 SQIVND (reference sequence). The CDR3 runs to 18 residues. With 3 bases removed from V and 0 bases from J, the gap between germline ends came to 20 bases. The chain's CDR3 is CASSMGWGAYDMNTEAFF. The DNA for the CDR3 is TGTGCCAGTAGTATGGGTTGGGGGGCCTACGACATGAACACTGAAGCTTTCTTT.

The chain uses TRBV28 and TRBJ2-1; weak D call: TRBD2 (5 bases). The ends were cut back, 1 base at V and 15 bases at J, with 13 bases in the middle. This CDR3 spans 12 amino acids. Per germline, CDR1 MDHEN and CDR2 SYDVKM. CDR3 sequence reads: CASSLYGVRRFF. The CDR3 DNA follows: TGTGCCAGCAGTTTATACGGGGTACGGCGGTTCTTC.

The genes are TRBV6-1 and TRBJ1-2; D not resolved. Trimming pared 10 bases from V and 8 bases from J, leaving 11 bases between. CDR1 and CDR2 from the germline V gene are MNHNS and SASEGT. CDR3 size: 10 residues. CDR3: CATREGGYTF. The CDR3 DNA reads as TGTGCCACCCGCGAGGGAGGCTACACCTTC.

The rearrangement links TRBV27 to TRBJ2-7, with 8 bases identical to TRBD1. The CDR3 extends over 11 amino acids. Germline CDR1 reads MNHEY; CDR2 reads SMNVEV (reference sequence). V lost 7 bases and J lost 8; bases outside the gene matches: 4. The CDR3 sequence is CASTGQGQQYF. DNA of the CDR3: TGTGCCAGCACCGGACAGGGACAGCAGTACTTC.